These T cell receptor beta chains were read from a single sample in a study of T cell responses to AZD1222 COVID-19 vaccine. The method was immunoSEQ multiplex PCR; TCRdb's version includes in-frame clones alone and lacks a portion of them. The sample lists 150,000 to 200,000 clones; 90% were seen once. The sequencing used peripheral blood, collected on day 0 of AZD1222 vaccination. These receptors came from an adult in good health. CDR3s include the opening cysteine and the closing phenylalanine or tryptophan. Fields, in order: V gene, D gene, J gene, clone size, CDR3 protein, CDR3 DNA. D genes are given only for firm matches. Only part of the rows carry a size: once, few, many, or a class if the clone is expanded.

V gene: TRBV6-5; D gene: .; J gene: TRBJ2-1; clone size: .; CDR3 protein: CASRGSGGRRQFF; CDR3 DNA: TGTGCCAGCAGGGGATCCGGGGGACGCAGGCAGTTCTTC
V gene: TRBV4-3; D gene: TRBD1; J gene: TRBJ2-7; clone size: .; CDR3 protein: CASSQDRGTGYEQYF; CDR3 DNA: TGCGCCAGCAGCCAAGATCGAGGGACAGGGTACGAGCAGTACTTC
V gene: TRBV5-1; D gene: TRBD1; J gene: TRBJ1-4; clone size: .; CDR3 protein: CASSVNLQGSSKKLFF; CDR3 DNA: TGCGCCAGCAGCGTAAACTTACAGGGGAGCTCGAAAAAACTGTTTTTT
V gene: TRBV30; D gene: TRBD1; J gene: TRBJ1-5; clone size: .; CDR3 protein: CAWSHNRGNQPQHF; CDR3 DNA: TGTGCCTGGAGTCACAACAGGGGGAATCAGCCCCAGCATTTT
V gene: TRBV19; D gene: .; J gene: TRBJ2-7; clone size: .; CDR3 protein: CASSNWGADEQYF; CDR3 DNA: TGTGCCAGTAGTAATTGGGGGGCAGACGAGCAGTACTTC
V gene: TRBV2; D gene: .; J gene: TRBJ2-7; clone size: once; CDR3 protein: CASSEQGANYEQYF; CDR3 DNA: TGTGCCAGCAGTGAACAAGGGGCAAACTACGAGCAGTACTTC
V gene: TRBV7-8; D gene: .; J gene: TRBJ1-2; clone size: .; CDR3 protein: CASSSGQPNYGYTF; CDR3 DNA: TGTGCCAGCAGCTCCGGACAGCCTAACTATGGCTACACCTTC
V gene: TRBV5-4; D gene: TRBD2; J gene: TRBJ2-5; clone size: .; CDR3 protein: CASSLYSPSGISETQYF; CDR3 DNA: TGTGCCAGCAGCTTGTATAGTCCTAGCGGGATCTCAGAGACCCAGTACTTC
V gene: TRBV5-1; D gene: .; J gene: TRBJ2-7; clone size: .; CDR3 protein: CASGNPGLLSYEQYF; CDR3 DNA: TGCGCCAGCGGAAACCCGGGACTGCTGTCCTACGAGCAGTACTTC
V gene: TRBV2; D gene: .; J gene: TRBJ2-1; clone size: .; CDR3 protein: CASSVGMVTIWIF; CDR3 DNA: TGTGCCAGCAGTGTCGGGATGGTGACCATCTGGATCTTC
V gene: TRBV14; D gene: .; J gene: TRBJ1-4; clone size: .; CDR3 protein: CASSISGASTNEKLFF; CDR3 DNA: TGTGCCAGCAGCATCTCAGGGGCATCAACTAATGAAAAACTGTTTTTT
V gene: TRBV7-9; D gene: .; J gene: TRBJ1-3; clone size: .; CDR3 protein: CASTPGRGLGNTIYF; CDR3 DNA: TGTGCCAGCACCCCCGGACGAGGACTGGGAAACACCATATATTTT
V gene: TRBV30; D gene: TRBD1; J gene: TRBJ1-2; clone size: .; CDR3 protein: CAWLTGGKYGYTF; CDR3 DNA: TGTGCCTGGTTGACAGGGGGCAAATATGGCTACACCTTC
V gene: TRBV7-2; D gene: .; J gene: TRBJ2-7; clone size: once; CDR3 protein: CASSLSRQNSYEQYF; CDR3 DNA: TGTGCCAGCAGCTTGTCGCGCCAGAACTCCTACGAGCAGTACTTC
V gene: TRBV9; D gene: .; J gene: TRBJ2-7; clone size: .; CDR3 protein: CASSVAGVKTYEQYF; CDR3 DNA: TGTGCCAGCAGCGTAGCAGGGGTTAAGACCTACGAGCAGTACTTC
V gene: TRBV30; D gene: TRBD1; J gene: TRBJ1-1; clone size: .; CDR3 protein: CATSYRGITEAFF; CDR3 DNA: TGTGCCACCTCTTACAGGGGTATCACTGAAGCTTTCTTT
V gene: TRBV5-4; D gene: TRBD2; J gene: TRBJ2-5; clone size: once; CDR3 protein: CASSSGLAGVETQYF; CDR3 DNA: TGTGCCAGCAGCTCGGGACTAGCGGGTGTGGAGACCCAGTACTTC
V gene: TRBV29-1; D gene: .; J gene: TRBJ2-1; clone size: .; CDR3 protein: CSVEWPNYNEQFF; CDR3 DNA: TGCAGCGTTGAGTGGCCAAACTACAATGAGCAGTTCTTC
V gene: TRBV5-1; D gene: TRBD2; J gene: TRBJ2-3; clone size: .; CDR3 protein: CASSSGTSGGLYTPYF; CDR3 DNA: TGCGCCAGCAGCTCCGGGACTAGCGGGGGTTTATATACTCCGTATTTT
V gene: TRBV7-8; D gene: .; J gene: TRBJ2-7; clone size: .; CDR3 protein: CASRRTTRAESYEQYF; CDR3 DNA: TGTGCCAGCAGACGCACGACAAGGGCGGAGAGCTACGAGCAGTACTTC
V gene: TRBV20-1; D gene: .; J gene: TRBJ1-2; clone size: .; CDR3 protein: CSASETVRGYGYTF; CDR3 DNA: TGCAGTGCTAGTGAGACGGTTAGAGGCTATGGCTACACCTTC
V gene: TRBV2; D gene: .; J gene: TRBJ1-2; clone size: .; CDR3 protein: CASVRPGESYGYTF; CDR3 DNA: TGTGCCAGCGTACGCCCAGGGGAGAGCTATGGCTACACCTTC
V gene: TRBV2; D gene: .; J gene: TRBJ1-2; clone size: once; CDR3 protein: CASSEALTANYGYTF; CDR3 DNA: TGTGCCAGCAGTGAAGCGCTTACAGCTAACTATGGCTACACCTTC
V gene: TRBV9; D gene: .; J gene: TRBJ1-1; clone size: .; CDR3 protein: CASSLQGNTEAFF; CDR3 DNA: TGTGCCAGCAGCCTCCAGGGGAACACTGAAGCTTTCTTT
V gene: TRBV10-3; D gene: .; J gene: TRBJ1-4; clone size: .; CDR3 protein: CAISSQGNEKLFF; CDR3 DNA: TGTGCCATTAGTAGTCAGGGTAATGAAAAACTGTTTTTT
V gene: TRBV5-1; D gene: .; J gene: TRBJ1-1; clone size: .; CDR3 protein: CASMFGAEAFF; CDR3 DNA: TGCGCCAGCATGTTTGGCGCTGAAGCTTTCTTT
V gene: TRBV19; D gene: .; J gene: TRBJ2-5; clone size: .; CDR3 protein: CASSIDRETQYF; CDR3 DNA: TGTGCCAGTAGTATAGATCGAGAGACCCAGTACTTC
V gene: TRBV25-1; D gene: .; J gene: TRBJ2-7; clone size: few; CDR3 protein: CALLMAAYEQYF; CDR3 DNA: TGTGCCCTCCTAATGGCCGCCTACGAGCAGTACTTC
V gene: TRBV11-1; D gene: .; J gene: TRBJ1-1; clone size: .; CDR3 protein: CASSNRVLNTEAFF; CDR3 DNA: TGTGCCAGCAGCAACAGGGTTTTGAACACTGAAGCTTTCTTT
V gene: TRBV5-1; D gene: .; J gene: TRBJ2-2; clone size: once; CDR3 protein: CASSLGSGTGELFF; CDR3 DNA: TGCGCCAGCAGCTTGGGATCTGGGACCGGGGAGCTGTTTTTT